The clone carrying this T cell receptor (beta chain) was seen many times. This sample was taken from a study of Graves' ophthalmopathy and Graves' hyperthyroidism. The CDR3 is 16 residues long. Germline assignment: CDR1 SEHNR and CDR2 FQNEAQ (reference sequence). The trim removed 2 bases at V and 3 bases at J, leaving 9 bases unmatched. Beta-chain TCR CDR3 regions were amplified from RNA transcripts. HTBI primers primed a first-round RT-PCR, and a second-round multiplex PCR followed. One entry per CDR3 protein, called by TCRdb with MiXCR from the multiplex PCR reads. The data show roughly 400,000 distinct CDR3 sequences, 15% seen once. By definition, stable hyperthyroidism involved no ophthalmopathy within 18 months of follow-up.

The origin of this receptor is a woman aged 18-35 years with stable Graves' hyperthyroidism. Source material: peripheral blood. The V call is TRBV7-9, the J call TRBJ1-1; 7 positions agree with TRBD1. CDR3 region: CASSLTLLGGYTEAFF. CDR3 bases: TGTGCCAGCAGCTTAACCCTATTAGGGGGCTACACTGAAGCTTTCTTT.